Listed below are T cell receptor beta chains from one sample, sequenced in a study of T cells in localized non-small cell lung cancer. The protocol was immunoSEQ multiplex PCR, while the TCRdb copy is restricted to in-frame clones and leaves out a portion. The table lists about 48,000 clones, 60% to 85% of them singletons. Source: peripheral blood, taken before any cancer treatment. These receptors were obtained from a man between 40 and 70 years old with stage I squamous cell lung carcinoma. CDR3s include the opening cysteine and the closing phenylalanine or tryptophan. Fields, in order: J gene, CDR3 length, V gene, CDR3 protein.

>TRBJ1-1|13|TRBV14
CATMRWPNTEAFF
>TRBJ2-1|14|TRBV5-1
CASSLAGVDHAEFF
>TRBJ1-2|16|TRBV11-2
CASSSLTRARKNGYTF
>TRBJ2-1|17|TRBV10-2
CASSESLGAASYNEQFF
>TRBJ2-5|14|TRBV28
CASRTQGGPETQYF
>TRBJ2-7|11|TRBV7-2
CASSLRYEQYF
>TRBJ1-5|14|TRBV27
CASSLEGSNQPQHF
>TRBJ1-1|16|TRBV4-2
CASSLGTGGNVPEAFF
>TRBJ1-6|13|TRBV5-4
CASSLLGSSPLHF
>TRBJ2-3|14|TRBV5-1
CASSPTGREDTQYF
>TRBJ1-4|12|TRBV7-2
CASSLGGEKLFF
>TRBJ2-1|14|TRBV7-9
CASSFGTGTYEQFF
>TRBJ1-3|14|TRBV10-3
CATQEGIAGNTIYF
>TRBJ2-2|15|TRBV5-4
CASSPLGGGTGELFF
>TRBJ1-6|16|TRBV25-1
CASSEFRGTGNSPLHF
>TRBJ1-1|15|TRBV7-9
CASSPSRQGNTEAFF
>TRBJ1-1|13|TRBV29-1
CSVVRQLNTEAFF
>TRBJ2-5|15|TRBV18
CASSQYEDTQETQYF